By share, the clone carrying this T cell receptor beta chain counts as medium-sized. Sequenced by immunoSEQ multiplex PCR; TCRdb stores in-frame clones only, minus some. The table shows over a thousand clones, with around a third occurring only once. The record originates from a study of T cells in localized non-small cell lung cancer. This CDR3 spans 15 amino acids. The junction had 9 bases not matched to a gene; V was cut back by 4 bases and J by 5 bases. CDR1 and CDR2 (germline): SGDLS, YYNGEE. The material was normal lung tissue next to the tumor, obtained before any cancer treatment. This chain uses TRBV9 with TRBJ1-1, with 9 bases matching TRBD1. This TCR was sampled from a male donor at least 60 years old with stage I squamous cell lung carcinoma. The CDR3 sequence: CASSLGQGRVTEAFF. The CDR3 coding sequence is TGTGCCAGCAGCCTCGGACAGGGGAGAGTTACTGAAGCTTTCTTT. Using reference TRBV9 and TRBJ1-1 for the parts outside the CDR3, the full variable domain is DSGVTQTPKHLITATGQRVTLRCSPRSGDLSVYWYQQSLDQGLQFLIQYYNGEERAKGNILERFSAQQFPDLHSELNLSSLELGDSALYFCASSLGQGRVTEAFFGQGTRLTVV.